Described below is a single TCR beta chain sequence and its context. The antigen remains unidentified. The entry originates in a study of T cells in Graves' hyperthyroidism and ophthalmopathy. Regarding the study as a whole: From stable hyperthyroidism, ophthalmopathy was set apart by a 13 V-J model. Blood held most thyroid clonotypes expanded above 0.001 frequency. Ophthalmopathy got predicted by the model a median 6.5 months before its onset.

The CDR3 regions of TCR beta were amplified from RNA transcripts. A first-round RT-PCR of the TCR CDR3 used the HTBI primer set. TCRdb itself ran the multiplex PCR reads through MiXCR, one entry per CDR3 protein. The table has about 510,000 distinct CDR3 sequences, 46% seen once; the top ten hold about 43%. Patients having uncontrolled infection, another autoimmune disease, pregnancy or lactation were not included. CDR1 is SGHTA and CDR2 is FQGNSA in the germline V gene. The CDR3 covers 15 residues. Trimming removed 5 bases from V and 5 bases from J, with 18 bases in between. Sequenced: peripheral blood or thyroid tissue (not recorded which). This sequence was found in an adult woman with Graves' disease, either hyperthyroidism or ophthalmopathy (not recorded which). The gene calls are TRBV7-2 and TRBJ2-5; D unresolved. The CDR3 DNA is TGTGCCAGCAGCCCGACCAGAGTAGGTGGGGAGACCCAGTACTTC. As protein: CASSPTRVGGETQYF.